Shown below are 27 T cell receptor beta chains from a single sample sequenced in a study of T cell responses to AZD1222 COVID-19 vaccine. The method was immunoSEQ multiplex PCR; TCRdb's version includes in-frame clones alone and lacks a portion of them. The data hold roughly 120,000 clones, with about 90% observed a single time. Here the sequenced sample was peripheral blood, taken 28 days after the second AZD1222 dose. The origin of the receptors is an adult who received the AZD1222 COVID-19 vaccine.

The V gene is TRBV11-1, the J gene TRBJ2-1; D remains ambiguous. The CDR3 extends over 13 amino acids. Germline CDR1 reads SGHAT; CDR2 reads FQDESV (reference sequence). Trimming left V 5 bases short and J 6 bases short, with 11 bases between. The DNA of the CDR3 is TGTGCCAGCAGCCGTGGACGGCCCAATGAGCAGTTCTTC. Translated: CASSRGRPNEQFF.

The genes are TRBV14 and TRBJ2-2, with 11 nucleotides matching TRBD2. V lost 3 bases and J lost 0; bases outside the gene matches: 3. This CDR3 spans 17 amino acids. Looked up from germline, CDR1 is SGHDN and CDR2 is FVKESK. CDR3 in amino acids: CASSQGLAVSNTGELFF. The CDR3 nucleotides read TGTGCCAGCAGCCAGGGACTAGCGGTCTCGAACACCGGGGAGCTGTTTTTT.

In its sample, this clone ranks as medium-sized. CDR3 protein: CASSLRFYTGELFF. In DNA form, the CDR3 reads TGTGCCAGCAGTTTACGATTCTACACCGGGGAGCTGTTTTTT. The V and J genes are TRBV27 and TRBJ2-2; no clear D. Trimming removed 2 bases at V and 3 bases at J, with 7 bases between. The CDR3 contains 14 residues. CDR1 and CDR2 (germline): MNHEY, SMNVEV (reference sequence).

The rearrangement uses TRBV14 and TRBJ2-7; no firm D call. Trimming stripped 4 bases from V and 0 bases from J, with 1 base between. In germline, CDR1 is SGHDN, CDR2 FVKESK. The CDR3 consists of 11 residues. The CDR3 DNA sequence: TGTGCCAGCAGCCCCTCCTACGAGCAGTACTTC. Its protein is CASSPSYEQYF.

The V and J genes are TRBV29-1 and TRBJ1-4; D unclear. Per the germline V gene, CDR1 is SQVTM and CDR2 is ANQGSEA. There are 11 residues in the CDR3. The ends were cut back, 2 bases at V and 7 bases at J, with 5 bases in the middle. CDR3 nucleotides: TGCAGCGTTGAATATGGTGAAAAACTGTTTTTT. This encodes CSVEYGEKLFF.

The chain links TRBV5-1 to TRBJ2-3, with TRBD1 identical over 7 bases. CDR1 is SGHRS and CDR2 is YFSETQ in the germline V gene. V dropped 4 bases and J dropped 6; count of bases not matched to a gene: 8. CDR3 size: 14 residues. The CDR3: CASSKGAPVDTQYF. CDR3 nucleotide sequence: TGCGCCAGCAGCAAGGGGGCCCCTGTCGATACGCAGTATTTT.

Points on this clone: Other DNA sequences from this sample encode an identical CDR3 as well. This rearrangement joins TRBV12-3 or TRBV12-4 to TRBJ2-5; no definite D call. The CDR3 sequence is 13 residues long. Between the trimmed V and J ends, which lost 1 base and 2 bases, there was a span of 5 bases. The CDR3 nucleotides are TGTGCCAGCAGTTTAGGCCCACAAGAGACCCAGTACTTC. It encodes CASSLGPQETQYF.

CDR3 sequence (DNA): TGTGCCAGCAGCCAGTTCGTTTCCGCGCTACCCCAGCATTTT. Its protein is CASSQFVSALPQHF. The chain uses TRBV7-8 and TRBJ1-5; the D is unclear. Trimming stripped 5 bases from V and 10 bases from J, with 18 bases between. The germline CDR1 and CDR2 sequences are SGHVS and FQNEAQ. There are 14 residues in the CDR3.

This rearrangement joins TRBV11-2 to TRBJ2-2; D is tentatively TRBD1 or TRBD2 (5 bases each). V was pared by 3 bases and J by 4 bases, with 12 bases between. From germline, CDR1 is SGHAT and CDR2 FQNNGV. The CDR3 sequence is 15 residues long. CDR3 region: CASSFWGRGTGELFF. The CDR3 region has the DNA TGTGCCAGCAGCTTTTGGGGCCGGGGCACCGGGGAGCTGTTTTTT. Full variable domain (missing parts from reference TRBV11-2 and TRBJ2-2): EAGVAQSPRYKIIEKRQSVAFWCNPISGHATLYWYQQILGQGPKLLIQFQNNGVVDDSQLPKDRFSAERLKGVDSTLKIQPAKLEDSAVYLCASSFWGRGTGELFFGEGSRLTVL.

The gene calls are TRBV9 and TRBJ2-1; weak D call: TRBD2 (6 bases). V gave up 3 bases and J gave up 5 bases, with 12 bases separating them. The germline gives CDR1 SGDLS, CDR2 YYNGEE. This CDR3 contains 14 residues. CDR3 nucleotide sequence: TGTGCCAGCAGCGGGGGACTTACGGACAATGAGCAGTTCTTC. As protein: CASSGGLTDNEQFF.

The V gene is TRBV4-3, the J gene TRBJ1-2, with TRBD1 identical over 7 bases. The V gene's germline CDR1 is LGHNA and CDR2 YSLEER. This CDR3 is 14 amino acids long. V dropped 4 bases and J dropped 6; count of bases not matched to a gene: 8. The CDR3: CASSPSLDRNGYTF. In DNA form, the CDR3 reads TGCGCCAGCAGCCCCTCCCTGGACAGGAATGGCTACACCTTC.

V usage is TRBV5-5 and J usage is TRBJ1-5; a possible D gene is TRBD1 (5 bases). Trimming pared 1 base from V and 5 bases from J, leaving 10 bases between. Germline V gives CDR1 SGHKS, CDR2 YYEKEE (reference sequence). The CDR3 consists of 14 residues. The CDR3 sequence is CASSLFGGDQPQHF. The CDR3, as DNA: TGTGCCAGCAGCTTGTTTGGGGGGGATCAGCCCCAGCATTTT. The complete variable domain, with remaining parts taken from reference TRBV5-5 and TRBJ1-5, reads DAGVTQSPTHLIKTRGQQVTLRCSPISGHKSVSWYQQVLGQGPQFIFQYYEKEERGRGNFPDRFSARQFPNYSSELNVNALLLGDSALYLCASSLFGGDQPQHFGDGTRLSIL.

This rearrangement joins TRBV7-6 to TRBJ1-1; no reliable D call. Trimming removed 0 bases at V and 1 base at J, with 12 bases between. The CDR3 length is 16 residues. Germline assignment: CDR1 SGHVS and CDR2 FNYEAQ. CDR3 sequence: CASSLARLGANTEAFF. In nucleotides, the CDR3 is TGTGCCAGCAGCTTAGCGCGGCTAGGAGCGAACACTGAAGCTTTCTTT.

The gene calls are TRBV4-2 and TRBJ2-4; D is uncertain. Germline values: CDR1 LGHNA, CDR2 YNFKEQ. The CDR3 covers 16 residues. Between the trimmed V and J ends, which lost 2 bases and 0 bases, there was a span of 11 bases. The CDR3 nucleotides are TGTGCCAGCAGCCAACAGCGCGGAGTAGCCAAAAACATTCAGTACTTC. Amino acid sequence: CASSQQRGVAKNIQYF.

In DNA, the CDR3 is TGTGCCAGCAGCGATGCCCACACCTTC. This codes for CASSDAHTF. J is TRBJ1-2 and V is TRBV11-3; D remains ambiguous. Trimming left V 5 bases short and J 12 bases short, with 7 bases between. The CDR3 has 9 residues. CDR1 is SGHNT and CDR2 is YENEEA in the germline V gene.

The DNA of the CDR3 is TGTGCCAGCAGCCAGGAGGGGGGAGGGGCTGGAAACACCATATATTTT. Amino acids: CASSQEGGGAGNTIYF. The V and J genes are TRBV4-2 and TRBJ1-3, with a tentative D call TRBD1 (6 bases). Germline V gene data show CDR1 as LGHNA and CDR2 as YNFKEQ. Trimming pared 3 bases from V and 2 bases from J, leaving 14 bases between. CDR3 size: 16 residues.

This rearrangement joins TRBV27 to TRBJ1-2, with TRBD1 matching 7 bases. In germline, CDR1 is MNHEY, CDR2 SMNVEV (reference sequence). The CDR3 runs to 13 residues. With V trimmed by 5 bases and J by 7 bases, 7 bases remained unmatched. CDR3 bases: TGTGCCAGCAGTACACGACAGGGAGGTGGCTACACCTTC. This sequence encodes CASSTRQGGGYTF.

The chain has TRBV19 and TRBJ2-3; 9 bases fit TRBD2. This CDR3 is 15 amino acids long. The V gene end was trimmed by 7 bases and the J gene end by 4 bases; junction bases not matched to a gene: 9. Germline V gives CDR1 LNHDA, CDR2 SQIVND (reference sequence). Here the CDR3 DNA reads TGTGCCAGTACCGGCGGGAGGGCCGGGGCAGATACGCAGTATTTT. Translated, it gives CASTGGRAGADTQYF.

The V call is TRBV7-3, the J call TRBJ1-1; TRBD1 might be the D (5 bases). The CDR3 runs 13 residues. Germline CDR1 reads SGHTA; CDR2 reads FQGTGA. Deletions cut 5 bases from V and 5 bases from J, with 12 bases between. In nucleotides, the CDR3 is TGTGCCAGCAGCCAGCAGGGCTGGACTGAAGCTTTCTTT. Protein: CASSQQGWTEAFF.

The chain has TRBV6-5 and TRBJ1-2, with a tentative D call TRBD1 (6 bases). The CDR3 is 14 amino acids. The V gene's germline CDR1 is MNHEY and CDR2 SVGAGI. The ends were cut back, 8 bases at V and 2 bases at J, with 15 bases in the middle. The CDR3 nucleotides are TGTGCCAGCGCTTCAGGTACAGGGAACTATGGCTACACCTTC. Protein sequence: CASASGTGNYGYTF.

This sequence joins TRBV19 and TRBJ1-6; D remains ambiguous. The CDR3 has 14 residues. The germline gives CDR1 LNHDA, CDR2 SQIVND (reference sequence). V lost 3 bases to trimming and J lost 7 bases, with 10 bases between them. CDR3 DNA sequence: TGTGCCAGTAGTATCGAAAATAGGAATTCACCCCTCCACTTT. Amino acids: CASSIENRNSPLHF.

The chain joins TRBV7-2 to TRBJ2-7; TRBD1 aligns across 7 bases. Germline V gene data show CDR1 as SGHTA and CDR2 as FQGNSA. With V trimmed by 4 bases and J by 4 bases, 10 bases remained unmatched. This CDR3 has 15 residues. Here the CDR3 DNA reads TGTGCCAGCAGCTACTCATGGGGACAGCGATACGAGCAGTACTTC. As protein: CASSYSWGQRYEQYF.

This chain connects TRBV24-1 to TRBJ2-3; 13 bases align to TRBD2. The CDR3 runs to 17 residues. Germline V CDR1 and CDR2: KGHDR, SFDVKD. Trimming cost V 0 bases and J 7 bases; bases outside gene matches: 6. CDR3 amino acids: CATSDLGLAGANNTQYF. Written as DNA, the CDR3 is TGTGCCACCAGTGATTTGGGACTAGCGGGAGCCAATAATACGCAGTATTTT.

J is TRBJ2-3 and V is TRBV28; TRBD2 matches at 14 bases. V trimming: 5 bases; J trimming: 5 bases; junction bases outside the gene matches: 9. The CDR3 has 17 residues. Germline V gene lookup returns CDR1 MDHEN and CDR2 SYDVKM. The CDR3 sequence is CASSMMRLAGGRDTQYF. CDR3 nucleotide sequence: TGTGCCAGCAGTATGATGCGACTAGCGGGAGGGCGAGATACGCAGTATTTT.

This clone was seen only once. The chain couples TRBV11-2 to TRBJ2-5, with D maybe TRBD1 (6 bases). Germline CDR1 is SGHAT and CDR2 is FQNNGV. V was trimmed by 4 bases and J by 1 base, leaving 10 bases between them. The CDR3 consists of 14 residues. The DNA for the CDR3 is TGTGCCAGCAGCTCACAGGGTTTCCAAGAGACCCAGTACTTC. Translation: CASSSQGFQETQYF.

The V gene is TRBV6-2 or TRBV6-3, the J gene TRBJ2-3; D is uncertain. Germline-derived CDR1 and CDR2 are MNHEY and SVGEGT. The CDR3 totals 16 residues. Trimming left V 2 bases short and J 4 bases short, with 16 bases between. This chain's CDR3 is CASSYPGGVFPDTQYF. For the CDR3, the DNA is TGTGCCAGCAGTTACCCCGGTGGAGTTTTTCCAGATACGCAGTATTTT.

The rearrangement links TRBV27 to TRBJ1-2; 7 nucleotides align to TRBD1. The CDR3 runs 16 residues. Germline CDR1 reads MNHEY; CDR2 reads SMNVEV (reference sequence). The V gene end was trimmed by 5 bases and the J gene end by 8 bases; junction bases not matched to a gene: 17. The CDR3 here is CASSPVSTGLGEGYTF. The CDR3, as DNA: TGTGCCAGCAGTCCAGTTTCGACAGGGCTGGGGGAGGGCTACACCTTC.